The rows below give T cell receptor beta chains drawn from one sample of a study of blood T cell repertoires in COVID-19. Using immunoSEQ multiplex PCR, the repertoire was profiled, and TCRdb retains in-frame clones only, with some absent. The sample lists about 380,000 clones, more than 70% occurring once. The specimen sequenced was PBMCs or T cells enriched from blood (not recorded which). These receptors were obtained from a woman under 30 who had recovered from COVID-19. CDR3s include the opening cysteine and the closing phenylalanine or tryptophan. The D gene is left open where the match is weak. Expanded clones get a size class; other rows say once, few or many, or leave the size out.

D gene: TRBD1; clone size: -; J gene: TRBJ1-1; V gene: TRBV11-2; CDR3 protein: CASSPLPGQGATTEAFF; CDR3 DNA: TGTGCCAGCAGCCCCCTCCCCGGACAGGGGGCAACTACTGAAGCTTTCTTT
D gene: TRBD2; clone size: -; J gene: TRBJ2-3; V gene: TRBV9; CDR3 protein: CASSVEGSGGLTHTQYF; CDR3 DNA: TGTGCCAGCAGCGTAGAGGGTAGCGGGGGGCTCACCCATACGCAGTATTTT
D gene: -; clone size: -; J gene: TRBJ1-1; V gene: TRBV2; CDR3 protein: CASNGNTEAFF; CDR3 DNA: TGTGCCAGCAACGGGAACACTGAAGCTTTCTTT
D gene: -; clone size: -; J gene: TRBJ1-6; V gene: TRBV28; CDR3 protein: CASSSGVQSSYNSPLHF; CDR3 DNA: TGTGCCAGCAGTTCGGGGGTCCAGAGCTCCTATAATTCACCCCTCCACTTT
D gene: -; clone size: -; J gene: TRBJ2-7; V gene: TRBV6-5; CDR3 protein: CASSRQELSYEQYF; CDR3 DNA: TGTGCCAGCAGTCGACAGGAGCTCTCCTACGAGCAGTACTTC
D gene: -; clone size: -; J gene: TRBJ1-3; V gene: TRBV30; CDR3 protein: CASGSAGNTIYF; CDR3 DNA: TGTGCCTCCGGCAGCGCTGGAAACACCATATATTTT
D gene: TRBD1; clone size: -; J gene: TRBJ2-1; V gene: TRBV4-1; CDR3 protein: CASSLQGAGNEQFF; CDR3 DNA: TGCGCCAGCAGCTTACAGGGGGCCGGCAATGAGCAGTTCTTC
D gene: -; clone size: -; J gene: TRBJ2-2; V gene: TRBV5-6; CDR3 protein: CASSLSGNTGELFF; CDR3 DNA: TGTGCCAGCAGCTTGAGCGGGAACACCGGGGAGCTGTTTTTT
D gene: TRBD1; clone size: -; J gene: TRBJ1-1; V gene: TRBV15; CDR3 protein: CATSRKLTGANTEAFF; CDR3 DNA: TGTGCCACCAGCAGGAAACTGACAGGGGCGAACACTGAAGCTTTCTTT
D gene: -; clone size: -; J gene: TRBJ1-1; V gene: TRBV28; CDR3 protein: CASSFARWYTEAFF; CDR3 DNA: TGTGCCAGCAGTTTTGCGCGGTGGTACACTGAAGCTTTCTTT
D gene: -; clone size: -; J gene: TRBJ1-4; V gene: TRBV30; CDR3 protein: CACTGFYEKLFF; CDR3 DNA: TGTGCCTGTACAGGGTTTTATGAAAAACTGTTTTTT
D gene: TRBD1; clone size: few; J gene: TRBJ1-1; V gene: TRBV7-9; CDR3 protein: CASSPRQGGEAFF; CDR3 DNA: TGTGCCAGCAGCCCCCGACAGGGGGGAGAAGCTTTCTTT
D gene: TRBD1; clone size: -; J gene: TRBJ1-5; V gene: TRBV25-1; CDR3 protein: CASSENRGLGNQPQHF; CDR3 DNA: TGTGCCAGCAGTGAAAACAGGGGTTTGGGCAATCAGCCCCAGCATTTT
D gene: TRBD2; clone size: few; J gene: TRBJ2-3; V gene: TRBV2; CDR3 protein: CASSGTLSGGSHDTQYF; CDR3 DNA: TGTGCCAGCAGTGGGACCCTTAGCGGGGGGTCACACGATACGCAGTATTTT
D gene: -; clone size: once; J gene: TRBJ1-5; V gene: TRBV6-5; CDR3 protein: CASSLDSYNQPQHF; CDR3 DNA: TGTGCCAGCAGTTTGGACAGTTACAATCAGCCCCAGCATTTT
D gene: -; clone size: -; J gene: TRBJ1-1; V gene: TRBV28; CDR3 protein: CASSRRQWAFF; CDR3 DNA: TGTGCCAGCAGTCGGAGACAGTGGGCTTTCTTT
D gene: -; clone size: -; J gene: TRBJ1-1; V gene: TRBV4-2; CDR3 protein: CASSSDSGRGNTEAFF; CDR3 DNA: TGTGCCAGCAGCTCTGACTCTGGCAGGGGAAACACTGAAGCTTTCTTT
D gene: -; clone size: -; J gene: TRBJ2-1; V gene: TRBV4-2; CDR3 protein: CASSPLEGNEQFF; CDR3 DNA: TGTGCCAGCAGCCCCCTAGAGGGCAATGAGCAGTTCTTC
D gene: -; clone size: -; J gene: TRBJ1-5; V gene: TRBV20-1; CDR3 protein: CSASVQGYSNQPQHF; CDR3 DNA: TGCAGTGCTAGTGTTCAGGGCTATAGCAATCAGCCCCAGCATTTT
D gene: TRBD1; clone size: -; J gene: TRBJ2-7; V gene: TRBV5-1; CDR3 protein: CASSLLPGQGIYEQYF; CDR3 DNA: TGCGCCAGCAGCTTACTACCGGGACAGGGAATCTACGAGCAGTACTTC
D gene: -; clone size: -; J gene: TRBJ2-2; V gene: TRBV6-6; CDR3 protein: CASIEANTGELFF; CDR3 DNA: TGTGCCAGCATCGAGGCGAACACCGGGGAGCTGTTTTTT
D gene: TRBD2; clone size: -; J gene: TRBJ2-1; V gene: TRBV19; CDR3 protein: CATRRGGPHNEQFF; CDR3 DNA: TGTGCCACTAGGCGCGGGGGGCCACACAATGAGCAGTTCTTC
D gene: -; clone size: few; J gene: TRBJ1-1; V gene: TRBV5-5; CDR3 protein: CASKWGQDRVTEAFF; CDR3 DNA: TGTGCCAGCAAATGGGGGCAGGACCGGGTTACTGAAGCTTTCTTT
D gene: -; clone size: -; J gene: TRBJ1-4; V gene: TRBV6-1; CDR3 protein: CASSEHLGVYEKLFF; CDR3 DNA: TGTGCCAGCAGTGAACACCTGGGCGTATATGAAAAACTGTTTTTT
D gene: -; clone size: -; J gene: TRBJ1-1; V gene: TRBV30; CDR3 protein: CAWSQGGGSTEAFF; CDR3 DNA: TGTGCCTGGAGCCAAGGAGGAGGTTCAACTGAAGCTTTCTTT
D gene: TRBD1; clone size: -; J gene: TRBJ1-4; V gene: TRBV30; CDR3 protein: CAWREGTGGAKLFF; CDR3 DNA: TGTGCCTGGAGAGAAGGGACAGGGGGCGCAAAACTGTTTTTT
D gene: TRBD1; clone size: -; J gene: TRBJ1-1; V gene: TRBV4-1; CDR3 protein: CASSQIQGTAEAFF; CDR3 DNA: TGCGCCAGCAGCCAAATACAGGGGACCGCTGAAGCTTTCTTT
D gene: -; clone size: -; J gene: TRBJ2-1; V gene: TRBV11-2; CDR3 protein: CASSPVVSYNEQFF; CDR3 DNA: TGTGCCAGCAGCCCGGTAGTCTCCTACAATGAGCAGTTCTTC
D gene: -; clone size: -; J gene: TRBJ2-2; V gene: TRBV5-6; CDR3 protein: CASSLEGLTNTGELFF; CDR3 DNA: TGTGCCAGCAGCTTGGAAGGACTCACGAACACCGGGGAGCTGTTTTTT
D gene: -; clone size: -; J gene: TRBJ1-1; V gene: TRBV5-1; CDR3 protein: CASSLPGVNTEAFF; CDR3 DNA: TGCGCCAGCAGCTTGCCAGGGGTGAACACTGAAGCTTTCTTT
D gene: -; clone size: -; J gene: TRBJ2-6; V gene: TRBV14; CDR3 protein: CASSQEAGAGAGANVLTF; CDR3 DNA: TGTGCCAGCAGCCAAGAGGCAGGGGCGGGGGCTGGGGCCAACGTCCTGACTTTC
D gene: TRBD2; clone size: -; J gene: TRBJ2-7; V gene: TRBV2; CDR3 protein: CASSRTSGGEPSEQYF; CDR3 DNA: TGTGCCAGCAGCAGGACTAGCGGGGGGGAGCCGTCCGAGCAGTACTTC
D gene: TRBD1; clone size: -; J gene: TRBJ1-6; V gene: TRBV18; CDR3 protein: CASSLRGTGDSPLHF; CDR3 DNA: TGTGCCAGCTCATTACGCGGGACAGGGGACTCACCCCTCCACTTT
D gene: -; clone size: -; J gene: TRBJ1-2; V gene: TRBV5-3; CDR3 protein: CARSLEVASGYTF; CDR3 DNA: TGTGCCAGAAGCTTGGAAGTCGCTAGCGGCTACACCTTC
D gene: -; clone size: -; J gene: TRBJ2-5; V gene: TRBV19; CDR3 protein: CASSQQGRESGTQYF; CDR3 DNA: TGTGCCAGTAGCCAACAGGGAAGGGAGTCCGGGACCCAGTACTTC
D gene: -; clone size: -; J gene: TRBJ1-6; V gene: TRBV19; CDR3 protein: CASSITGLGDSPLHF; CDR3 DNA: TGTGCCAGTAGTATTACGGGACTCGGGGATTCACCCCTCCACTTT
D gene: TRBD2; clone size: -; J gene: TRBJ2-1; V gene: TRBV5-4; CDR3 protein: CASSLAWSGGHNEQFF; CDR3 DNA: TGTGCCAGCAGCTTAGCGTGGAGCGGGGGCCACAATGAGCAGTTCTTC
D gene: -; clone size: -; J gene: TRBJ1-2; V gene: TRBV10-3; CDR3 protein: CAISAGQGDGYTF; CDR3 DNA: TGTGCCATCAGTGCAGGGCAGGGTGATGGCTACACCTTC
D gene: -; clone size: -; J gene: TRBJ2-3; V gene: TRBV2; CDR3 protein: CASREDRKTQYF; CDR3 DNA: TGTGCCAGCAGAGAAGACAGGAAAACGCAGTATTTT
D gene: -; clone size: -; J gene: TRBJ1-2; V gene: TRBV2; CDR3 protein: CASGGDSLYGYTF; CDR3 DNA: TGTGCCAGTGGCGGGGATAGCCTCTATGGCTACACCTTC
D gene: -; clone size: -; J gene: TRBJ2-1; V gene: TRBV5-1; CDR3 protein: CASSLNPSEQFF; CDR3 DNA: TGCGCCAGCAGCTTGAATCCCTCTGAGCAGTTCTTC
D gene: -; clone size: -; J gene: TRBJ2-7; V gene: TRBV3-1/TRBV3-2; CDR3 protein: CASSQAVAPYEQYF; CDR3 DNA: TGTGCCAGCAGCCAAGCCGTGGCCCCCTACGAGCAGTACTTC
D gene: TRBD1; clone size: -; J gene: TRBJ1-4; V gene: TRBV5-1; CDR3 protein: CASRKRQGVNEKLFF; CDR3 DNA: TGCGCCAGCAGAAAACGACAGGGTGTAAATGAAAAACTGTTTTTT
D gene: TRBD1; clone size: -; J gene: TRBJ1-4; V gene: TRBV29-1; CDR3 protein: CSVSTGTANEKLFF; CDR3 DNA: TGCAGCGTATCAACCGGGACAGCTAATGAAAAACTGTTTTTT
D gene: TRBD1; clone size: -; J gene: TRBJ1-2; V gene: TRBV2; CDR3 protein: CASSGGQDYGYTF; CDR3 DNA: TGTGCCAGCAGCGGTGGACAGGACTATGGCTACACCTTC
D gene: TRBD1; clone size: -; J gene: TRBJ2-6; V gene: TRBV5-8; CDR3 protein: CASSFWTGEPNVLTF; CDR3 DNA: TGTGCCAGCAGCTTTTGGACAGGGGAGCCCAACGTCCTGACTTTC
D gene: -; clone size: -; J gene: TRBJ1-2; V gene: TRBV6-5; CDR3 protein: CASSYSGERFNYGYTF; CDR3 DNA: TGTGCCAGCAGTTACTCGGGAGAGAGGTTCAACTATGGCTACACCTTC
D gene: TRBD1; clone size: -; J gene: TRBJ1-2; V gene: TRBV28; CDR3 protein: CASSPGDRGRLYDGYTF; CDR3 DNA: TGTGCCAGCAGTCCTGGGGACAGGGGGCGGCTGTACGATGGCTACACCTTC
D gene: -; clone size: -; J gene: TRBJ2-7; V gene: TRBV18; CDR3 protein: CASSLRTDKTSYEQYF; CDR3 DNA: TGTGCCAGCTCCCTTCGGACAGACAAAACCTCCTACGAGCAGTACTTC
D gene: -; clone size: -; J gene: TRBJ1-2; V gene: TRBV19; CDR3 protein: CASSIDPRGSYGYTF; CDR3 DNA: TGTGCCAGTAGTATAGATCCGAGAGGGAGCTATGGCTACACCTTC
D gene: -; clone size: -; J gene: TRBJ2-2; V gene: TRBV9; CDR3 protein: CASSVGGGTGELFF; CDR3 DNA: TGTGCCAGCAGCGTAGGAGGAGGGACCGGGGAGCTGTTTTTT
D gene: TRBD1; clone size: -; J gene: TRBJ2-2; V gene: TRBV5-5; CDR3 protein: CASSFWTGGDTGELFF; CDR3 DNA: TGTGCCAGCAGCTTCTGGACAGGGGGAGACACCGGGGAGCTGTTTTTT
D gene: TRBD1; clone size: -; J gene: TRBJ1-5; V gene: TRBV9; CDR3 protein: CASSEGTGINQPQHF; CDR3 DNA: TGTGCCAGCAGCGAGGGGACAGGGATCAATCAGCCCCAGCATTTT
D gene: -; clone size: -; J gene: TRBJ1-2; V gene: TRBV12-3/TRBV12-4; CDR3 protein: CASSLQAGYGYTF; CDR3 DNA: TGTGCCAGCAGTTTGCAGGCAGGCTATGGCTACACCTTC
D gene: -; clone size: -; J gene: TRBJ1-1; V gene: TRBV7-6; CDR3 protein: CASSPDSYTEAFF; CDR3 DNA: TGTGCCAGCAGCCCGGACAGTTACACTGAAGCTTTCTTT